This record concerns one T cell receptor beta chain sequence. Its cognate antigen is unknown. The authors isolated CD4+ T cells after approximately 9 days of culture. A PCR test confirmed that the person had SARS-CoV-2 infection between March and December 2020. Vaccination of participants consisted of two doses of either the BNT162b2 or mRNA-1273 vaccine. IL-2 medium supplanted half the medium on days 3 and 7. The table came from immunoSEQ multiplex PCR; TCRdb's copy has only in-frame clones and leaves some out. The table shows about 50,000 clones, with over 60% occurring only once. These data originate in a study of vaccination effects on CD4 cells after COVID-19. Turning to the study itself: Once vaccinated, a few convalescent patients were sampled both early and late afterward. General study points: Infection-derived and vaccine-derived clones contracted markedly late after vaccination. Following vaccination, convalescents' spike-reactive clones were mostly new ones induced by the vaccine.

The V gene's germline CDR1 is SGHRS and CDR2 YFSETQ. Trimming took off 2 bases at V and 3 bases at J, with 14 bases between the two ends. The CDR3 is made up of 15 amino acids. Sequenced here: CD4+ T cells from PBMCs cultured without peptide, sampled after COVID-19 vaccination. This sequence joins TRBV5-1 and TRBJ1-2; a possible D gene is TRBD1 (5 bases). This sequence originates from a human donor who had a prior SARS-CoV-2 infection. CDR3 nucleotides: TGCGCCAGCAGCTTATCGTTCGAGGGGTACTATGGCTACACCTTC. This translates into CASSLSFEGYYGYTF.